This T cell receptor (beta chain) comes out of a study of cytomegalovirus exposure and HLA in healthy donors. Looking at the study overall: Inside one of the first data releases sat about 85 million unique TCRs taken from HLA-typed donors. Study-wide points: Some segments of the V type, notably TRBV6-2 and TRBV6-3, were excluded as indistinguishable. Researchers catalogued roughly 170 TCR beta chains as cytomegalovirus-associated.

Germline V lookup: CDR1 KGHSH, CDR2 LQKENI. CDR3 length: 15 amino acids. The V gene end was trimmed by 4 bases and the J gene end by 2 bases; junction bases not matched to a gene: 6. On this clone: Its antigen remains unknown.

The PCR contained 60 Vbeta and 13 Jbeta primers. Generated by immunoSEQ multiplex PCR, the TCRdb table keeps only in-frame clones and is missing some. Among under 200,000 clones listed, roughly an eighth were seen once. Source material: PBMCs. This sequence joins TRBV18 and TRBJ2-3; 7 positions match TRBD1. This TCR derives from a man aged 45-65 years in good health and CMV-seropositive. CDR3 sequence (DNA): TGTGCCAGCTCACGCGACAGGGCCGTCACAGATACGCAGTATTTT. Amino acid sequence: CASSRDRAVTDTQYF.